The present T cell receptor beta chain was sequenced within a study of blood T cell repertoires in COVID-19. Clones were read by immunoSEQ multiplex PCR, and TCRdb kept only the in-frame ones, dropping some. The sample includes approximately 250,000 clones, less than 90% seen only once; the top ten take around 4%. The CDR3 totals 15 residues. Germline V CDR1 and CDR2: MGHRA, YSYEKL. Trimming shortened V by 0 bases and J by 5 bases, and 8 bases separated the two germline ends. Sequencing input: peripheral blood. This chain links TRBV4-1 with TRBJ1-6; D gene unclear. The receptor was derived from a man between 60 and 75 years old with acute or convalescent COVID-19. CDR3 DNA sequence: TGCGCCAGCAGCCAAGAACACAGAAATAATTCACCCCTCCACTTT. Its protein is CASSQEHRNNSPLHF.